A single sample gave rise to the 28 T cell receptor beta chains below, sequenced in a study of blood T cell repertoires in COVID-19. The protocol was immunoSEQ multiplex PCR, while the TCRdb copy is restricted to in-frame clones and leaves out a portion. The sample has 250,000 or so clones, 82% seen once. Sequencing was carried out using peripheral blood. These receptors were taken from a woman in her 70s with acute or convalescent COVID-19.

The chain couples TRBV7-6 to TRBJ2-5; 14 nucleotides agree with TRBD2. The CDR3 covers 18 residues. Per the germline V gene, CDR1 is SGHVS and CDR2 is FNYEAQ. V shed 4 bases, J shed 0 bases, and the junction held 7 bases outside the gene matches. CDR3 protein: CASSSRTSGGTYQETQYF. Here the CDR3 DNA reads TGTGCCAGCAGCTCCAGGACTAGCGGGGGGACGTACCAAGAGACCCAGTACTTC.

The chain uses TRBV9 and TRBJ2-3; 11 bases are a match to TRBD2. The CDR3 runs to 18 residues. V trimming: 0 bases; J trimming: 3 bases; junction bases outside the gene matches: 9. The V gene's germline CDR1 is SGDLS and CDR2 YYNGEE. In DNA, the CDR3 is TGTGCCAGCAGCGTAGCTAGGCTAGCGGGGGGAATTACAGATACGCAGTATTTT. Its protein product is CASSVARLAGGITDTQYF. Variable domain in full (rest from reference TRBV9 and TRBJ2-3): DSGVTQTPKHLITATGQRVTLRCSPRSGDLSVYWYQQSLDQGLQFLIQYYNGEERAKGNILERFSAQQFPDLHSELNLSSLELGDSALYFCASSVARLAGGITDTQYFGPGTRLTVL.

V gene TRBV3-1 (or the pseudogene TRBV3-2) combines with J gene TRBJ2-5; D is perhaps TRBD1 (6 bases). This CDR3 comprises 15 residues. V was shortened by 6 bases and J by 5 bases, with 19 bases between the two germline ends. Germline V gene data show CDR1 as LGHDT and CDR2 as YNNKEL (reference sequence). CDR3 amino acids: CASSPPWGPGETQYF. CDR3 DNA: TGTGCCAGCAGTCCACCTTGGGGGCCGGGGGAGACCCAGTACTTC.

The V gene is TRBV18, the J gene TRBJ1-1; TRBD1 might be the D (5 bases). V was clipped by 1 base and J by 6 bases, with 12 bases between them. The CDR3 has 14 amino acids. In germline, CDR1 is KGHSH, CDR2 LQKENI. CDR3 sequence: CASSPRGLQAEAFF. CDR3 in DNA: TGTGCCAGCTCACCACGTGGGCTACAGGCTGAAGCTTTCTTT.

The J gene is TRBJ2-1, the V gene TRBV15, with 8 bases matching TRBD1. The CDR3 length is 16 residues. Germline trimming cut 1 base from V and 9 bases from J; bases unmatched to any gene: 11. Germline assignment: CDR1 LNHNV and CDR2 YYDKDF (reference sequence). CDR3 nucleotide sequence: TGTGCCACCAGCAGAGGGGGAGGCAGGGGGCAGGGTGAGCAGTTCTTC. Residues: CATSRGGGRGQGEQFF.

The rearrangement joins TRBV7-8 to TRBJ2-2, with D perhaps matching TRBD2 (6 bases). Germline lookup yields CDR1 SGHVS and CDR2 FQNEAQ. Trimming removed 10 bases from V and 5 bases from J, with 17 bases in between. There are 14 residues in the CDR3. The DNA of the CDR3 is TGTGCCACCCGTAGGGGTGCGGGGACCGGGGAGCTGTTTTTT. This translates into CATRRGAGTGELFF.

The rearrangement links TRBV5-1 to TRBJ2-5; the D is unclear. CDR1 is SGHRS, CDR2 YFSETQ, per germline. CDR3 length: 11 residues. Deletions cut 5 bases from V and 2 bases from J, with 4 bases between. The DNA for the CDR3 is TGCGCCAGCAGGCAGCAAGAGACCCAGTACTTC. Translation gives CASRQQETQYF.

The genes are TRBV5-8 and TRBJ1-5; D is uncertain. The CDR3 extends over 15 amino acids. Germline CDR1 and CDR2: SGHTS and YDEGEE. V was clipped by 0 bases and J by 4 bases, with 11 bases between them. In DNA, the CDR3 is TGTGCCAGCAGCTTGGTGAGGGCGGGGAATCAGCCCCAGCATTTT. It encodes CASSLVRAGNQPQHF.

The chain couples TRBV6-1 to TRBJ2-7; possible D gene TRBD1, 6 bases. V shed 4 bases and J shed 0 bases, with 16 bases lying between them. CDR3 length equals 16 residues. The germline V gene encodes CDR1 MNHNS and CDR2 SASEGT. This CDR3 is CASSVQGYLLSYEQYF. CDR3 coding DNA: TGTGCCAGCAGTGTACAGGGTTACCTCCTCTCCTACGAGCAGTACTTC.

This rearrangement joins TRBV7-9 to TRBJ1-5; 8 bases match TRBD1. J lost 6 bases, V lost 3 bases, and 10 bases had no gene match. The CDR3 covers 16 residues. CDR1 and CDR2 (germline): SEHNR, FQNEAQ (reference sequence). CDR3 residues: CASSFSAQGAVQPQHF. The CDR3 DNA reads TGTGCCAGCAGCTTTAGCGCGCAGGGGGCAGTTCAGCCCCAGCATTTT.

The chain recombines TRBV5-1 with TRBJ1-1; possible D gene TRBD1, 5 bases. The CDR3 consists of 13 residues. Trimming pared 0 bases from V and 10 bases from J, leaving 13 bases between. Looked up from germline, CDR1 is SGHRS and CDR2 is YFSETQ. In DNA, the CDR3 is TGCGCCAGCAGCTTGGAAAAGGAGGGGAGAGCTTTCTTT. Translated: CASSLEKEGRAFF.

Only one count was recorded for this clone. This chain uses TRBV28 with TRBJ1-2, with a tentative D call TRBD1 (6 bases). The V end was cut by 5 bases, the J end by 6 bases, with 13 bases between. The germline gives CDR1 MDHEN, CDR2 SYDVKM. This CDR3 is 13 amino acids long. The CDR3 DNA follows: TGTGCCAGCAGTATCTCCAACAGGGATGGCTACACCTTC. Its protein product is CASSISNRDGYTF.

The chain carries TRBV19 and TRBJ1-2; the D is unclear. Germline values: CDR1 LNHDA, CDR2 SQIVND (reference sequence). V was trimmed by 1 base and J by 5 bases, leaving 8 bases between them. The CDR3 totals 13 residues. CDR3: CASSIGGRYGYTF. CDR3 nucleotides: TGTGCCAGTAGTATAGGAGGAAGGTATGGCTACACCTTC.

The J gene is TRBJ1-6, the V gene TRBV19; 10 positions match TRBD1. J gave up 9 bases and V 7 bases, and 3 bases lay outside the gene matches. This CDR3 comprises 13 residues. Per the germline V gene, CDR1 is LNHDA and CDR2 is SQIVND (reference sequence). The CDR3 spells CASKGTGVSPLHF. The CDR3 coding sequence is TGTGCCAGTAAGGGGACAGGGGTTTCACCCCTCCACTTT.

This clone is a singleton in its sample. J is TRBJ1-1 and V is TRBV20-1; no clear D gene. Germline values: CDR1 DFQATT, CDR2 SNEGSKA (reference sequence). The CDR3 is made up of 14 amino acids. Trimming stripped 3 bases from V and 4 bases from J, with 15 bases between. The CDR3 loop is CSASPSSRSTEAFF. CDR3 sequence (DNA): TGCAGTGCTAGTCCTTCGAGTCGGAGCACTGAAGCTTTCTTT.

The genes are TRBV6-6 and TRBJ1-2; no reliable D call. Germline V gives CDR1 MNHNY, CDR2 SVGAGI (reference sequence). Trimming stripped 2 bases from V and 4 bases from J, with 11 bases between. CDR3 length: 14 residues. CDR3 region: CASSYDHGSYGYTF. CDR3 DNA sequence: TGTGCCAGCAGTTACGACCACGGGAGCTATGGCTACACCTTC.

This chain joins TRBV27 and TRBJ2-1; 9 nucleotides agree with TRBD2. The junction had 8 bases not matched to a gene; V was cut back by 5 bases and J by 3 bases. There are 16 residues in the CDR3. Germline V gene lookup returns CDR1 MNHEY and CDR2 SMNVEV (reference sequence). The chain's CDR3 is CASSPKAGGNYNEQFF. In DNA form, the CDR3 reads TGTGCCAGCAGTCCGAAAGCGGGGGGCAACTACAATGAGCAGTTCTTC.

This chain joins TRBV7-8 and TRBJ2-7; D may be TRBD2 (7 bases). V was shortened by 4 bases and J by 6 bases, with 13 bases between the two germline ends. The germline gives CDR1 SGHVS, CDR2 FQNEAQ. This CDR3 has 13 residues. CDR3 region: CASSSGEGREQYF. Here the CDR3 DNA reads TGTGCCAGCAGCTCAGGGGAGGGGCGCGAGCAGTACTTC.

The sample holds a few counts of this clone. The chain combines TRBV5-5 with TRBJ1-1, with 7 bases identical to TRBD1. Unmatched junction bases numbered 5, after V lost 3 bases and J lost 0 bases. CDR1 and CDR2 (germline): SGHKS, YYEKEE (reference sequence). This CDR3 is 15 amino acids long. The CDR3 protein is CASSSAQGMNTEAFF. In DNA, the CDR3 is TGTGCCAGCAGCTCCGCACAGGGGATGAACACTGAAGCTTTCTTT.

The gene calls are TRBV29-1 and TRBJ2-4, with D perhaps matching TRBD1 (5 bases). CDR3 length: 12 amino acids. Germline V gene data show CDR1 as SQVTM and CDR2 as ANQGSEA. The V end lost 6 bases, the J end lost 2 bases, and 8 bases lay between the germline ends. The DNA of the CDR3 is TGCAGCGTGACAGTAACCAAAAACATTCAGTACTTC. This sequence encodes CSVTVTKNIQYF.

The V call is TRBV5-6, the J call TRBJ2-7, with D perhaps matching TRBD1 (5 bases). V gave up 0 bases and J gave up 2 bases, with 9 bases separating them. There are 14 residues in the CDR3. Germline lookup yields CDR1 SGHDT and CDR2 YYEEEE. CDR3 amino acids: CASSLGGAPYEQYF. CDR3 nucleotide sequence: TGTGCCAGCAGCTTGGGTGGGGCTCCCTACGAGCAGTACTTC. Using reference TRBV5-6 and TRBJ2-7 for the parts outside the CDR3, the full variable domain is DAGVTQSPTHLIKTRGQQVTLRCSPKSGHDTVSWYQQALGQGPQFIFQYYEEEERQRGNFPDRFSGHQFPNYSSELNVNALLLGDSALYLCASSLGGAPYEQYFGPGTRLTVT.

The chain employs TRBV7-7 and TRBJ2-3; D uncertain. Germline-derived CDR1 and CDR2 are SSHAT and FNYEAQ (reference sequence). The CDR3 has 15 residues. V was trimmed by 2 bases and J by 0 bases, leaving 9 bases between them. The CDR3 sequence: CASSLTVLSTDTQYF. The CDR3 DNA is TGTGCCAGCAGCTTAACAGTACTTAGCACAGATACGCAGTATTTT.

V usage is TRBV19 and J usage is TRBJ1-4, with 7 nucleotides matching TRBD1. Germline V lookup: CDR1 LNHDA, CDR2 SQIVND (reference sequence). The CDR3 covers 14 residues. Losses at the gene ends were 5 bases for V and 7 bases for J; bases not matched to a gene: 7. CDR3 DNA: TGTGCCAGTAGTTCGACAGGGATCAGTGAAAAACTGTTTTTT. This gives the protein CASSSTGISEKLFF.

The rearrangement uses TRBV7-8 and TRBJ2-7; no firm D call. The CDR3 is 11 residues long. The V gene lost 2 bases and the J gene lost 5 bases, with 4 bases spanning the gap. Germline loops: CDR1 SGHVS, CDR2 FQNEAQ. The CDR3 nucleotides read TGTGCCAGCAGCTTACGAGACGAGCAGTACTTC. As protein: CASSLRDEQYF.

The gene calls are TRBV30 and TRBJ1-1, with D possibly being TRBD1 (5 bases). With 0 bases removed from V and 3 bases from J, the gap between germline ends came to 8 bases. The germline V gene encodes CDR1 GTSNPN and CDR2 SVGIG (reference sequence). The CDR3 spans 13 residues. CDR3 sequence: CAWSVRGYTEAFF. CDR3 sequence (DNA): TGTGCCTGGAGTGTTAGGGGTTACACTGAAGCTTTCTTT.

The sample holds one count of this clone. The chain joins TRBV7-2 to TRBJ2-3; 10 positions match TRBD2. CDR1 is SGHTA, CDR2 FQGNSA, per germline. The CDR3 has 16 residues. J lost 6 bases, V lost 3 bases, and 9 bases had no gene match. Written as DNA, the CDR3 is TGTGCCAGCAGCTTTTCCCCAGCGGGGGGGCTTGATACGCAGTATTTT. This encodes CASSFSPAGGLDTQYF.

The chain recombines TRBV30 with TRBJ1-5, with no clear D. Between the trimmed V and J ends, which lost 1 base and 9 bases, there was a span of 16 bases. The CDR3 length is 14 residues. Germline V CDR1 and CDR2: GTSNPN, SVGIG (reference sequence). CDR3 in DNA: TGTGCCTGGAGTGCGGGTGGATGGTCGGGGCCCCAGCATTTT. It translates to CAWSAGGWSGPQHF. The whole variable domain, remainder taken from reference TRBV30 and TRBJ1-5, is SQTIHQWPATLVQPVGSPLSLECTVEGTSNPNLYWYRQAAGRGLQLLFYSVGIGQISSEVPQNLSASRPQDRQFILSSKKLLLSDSGFYLCAWSAGGWSGPQHFGDGTRLSIL.

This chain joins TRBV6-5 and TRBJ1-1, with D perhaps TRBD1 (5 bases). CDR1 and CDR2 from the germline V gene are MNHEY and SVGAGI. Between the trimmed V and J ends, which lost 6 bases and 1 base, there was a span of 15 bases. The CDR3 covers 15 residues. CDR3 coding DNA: TGTGCCAGCAGACCACCCCGGGGGAGGAACACTGAAGCTTTCTTT. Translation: CASRPPRGRNTEAFF.